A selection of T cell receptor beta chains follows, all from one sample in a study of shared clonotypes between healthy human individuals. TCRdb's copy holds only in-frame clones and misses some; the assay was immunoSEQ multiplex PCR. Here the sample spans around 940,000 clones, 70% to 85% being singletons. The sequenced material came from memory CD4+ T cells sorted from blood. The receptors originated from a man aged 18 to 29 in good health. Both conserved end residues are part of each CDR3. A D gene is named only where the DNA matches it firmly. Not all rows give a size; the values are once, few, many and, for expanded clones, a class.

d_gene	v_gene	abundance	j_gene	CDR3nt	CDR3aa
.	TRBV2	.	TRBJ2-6	TGTGCCAGCAGACTCCTAACGGGCTTTGGGGCCAACGTCCTGACTTTC	CASRLLTGFGANVLTF
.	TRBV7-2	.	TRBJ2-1	TGTGCCAGCAGCTACGATTGGGGTGAGCAGTTCTTC	CASSYDWGEQFF
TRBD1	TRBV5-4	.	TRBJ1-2	TGTGCCAGCAGCCAGCCCGGGACAGCCTATGGCTACACCTTC	CASSQPGTAYGYTF
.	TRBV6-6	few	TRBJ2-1	TGTGCCAGCAGTTACGGGGCCGAGCGGAATGAGCAGTTCTTC	CASSYGAERNEQFF
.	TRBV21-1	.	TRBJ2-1	TGTGCCAGCAGCACCCGGACTAGCGGGGCGAGCTCCTACAATGAGCAGTTCTTC	CASSTRTSGASSYNEQFF
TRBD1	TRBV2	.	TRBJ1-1	TGTGCCAGCAGCGAGATCAGGGGGTCCTACACTGAAGCTTTCTTT	CASSEIRGSYTEAFF
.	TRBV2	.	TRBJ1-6	TGTGCCAGCAGGGGGGAGGGGAGTTCTAATTCACCCCTCCACTTT	CASRGEGSSNSPLHF
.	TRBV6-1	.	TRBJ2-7	TGTGCCAGCAGTCCTGGGCCAGCTTCCCACGAGCAGTACTTC	CASSPGPASHEQYF
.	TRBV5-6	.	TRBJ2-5	TGTGCCAGCAGCCTTCCTGCCTCGTCGCAAGAGACCCAGTACTTC	CASSLPASSQETQYF
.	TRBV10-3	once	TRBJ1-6	TGTGCCATCAGTGACTCAGGGACGAATTCACCCCTCCACTTT	CAISDSGTNSPLHF
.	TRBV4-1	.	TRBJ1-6	TGCGCCAGCAGCCAAGCCACGAGAAATACTTATAATTCACCCTTCCACTTT	CASSQATRNTYNSPFHF
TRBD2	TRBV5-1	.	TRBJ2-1	TGCGCCAGCAGCGAGGGGACTAGCGGGAGGCCGGCCTTCTTC	CASSEGTSGRPAFF
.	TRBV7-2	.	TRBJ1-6	TGTGCCAGCAGCCCCCGGAGGGGCCCTAATTCACCCCTCCACTTT	CASSPRRGPNSPLHF
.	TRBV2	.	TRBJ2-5	TGTGCCAGCACCAGGGGTTTGGCTGGAGAGACCCAGTACTTC	CASTRGLAGETQYF
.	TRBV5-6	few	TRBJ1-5	TGTGCCAGCAGCCTAAGAAAAAACAGTATCAATCAGCCCCAGCATTTT	CASSLRKNSINQPQHF
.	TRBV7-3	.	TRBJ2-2	TGTGCCAGCAGCCCAGGGTTTACGGGCACCGGGGAGCTGTTTTTT	CASSPGFTGTGELFF
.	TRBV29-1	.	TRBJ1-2	TGCAGCGTTGATGGGCAGGGCGGCGGCTACACCTTC	CSVDGQGGGYTF
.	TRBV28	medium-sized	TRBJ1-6	TGTGCCAGCGCGGGGGGCTTTAATTCACCCCTCCACTTT	CASAGGFNSPLHF
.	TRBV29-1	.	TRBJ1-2	TGCAGCGTTGACGACAGGCCCGGCTATGGCTACACCTTC	CSVDDRPGYGYTF
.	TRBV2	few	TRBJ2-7	TGTGCCAGCACCCAAGGGCTGGGACCCGTCTACGAGCAGTACTTC	CASTQGLGPVYEQYF
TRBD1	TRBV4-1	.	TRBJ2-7	TGCGCCAGCAGGCAAGGGACAGGGAGGACCTACGAGCAGTACTTC	CASRQGTGRTYEQYF
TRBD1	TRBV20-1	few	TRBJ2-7	TGCAGTGCTTCCAAGACAGGGGAGCAGTACTTC	CSASKTGEQYF
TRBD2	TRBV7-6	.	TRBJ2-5	TGTGCCAGCAGCCGACTAGCGGGGAACCAAGAGACCCAGTACTTC	CASSRLAGNQETQYF
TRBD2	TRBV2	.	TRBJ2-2	TGTGCCAGCAGGATACTAGCGGGAGGGCTCGGGGAGCTGTTTTTT	CASRILAGGLGELFF
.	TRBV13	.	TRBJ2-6	TGTGCCAGCAGCTTAGCAGGGGCCAACGTCCTGACTTTC	CASSLAGANVLTF